The 5 T cell receptor beta chains listed next were all sequenced from one sample in a study of T-cell reconstitution after alpha-beta-depleted transplantation in children. This sample's TCRbeta library carried unique molecular identifier barcodes. Via MiXCR, TCRdb re-called the PCR reads, giving one row per CDR3 protein. Of 540,000 or so distinct CDR3 sequences in the sample, 20% to 25% are singletons; the top ten hold roughly an eighth. The sequences come from PBMCs, mostly from graft donor cells, collected 360 days after TCRalphabeta/CD19-depleted stem cell transplant. The receptor set was obtained from a boy less than two years old who had a stem cell transplant for acute myeloid leukemia, so the T cells may come from the graft donor.

The chain links TRBV6-1 to TRBJ2-7; either TRBD1 or TRBD2 may fit D (5 bases each). CDR1 and CDR2 from the germline V gene are MNHNS and SASEGT. CDR3 size: 15 residues. V shed 5 bases and J shed 0 bases, with 14 bases lying between them. CDR3 amino acids: CASSRARGLSYEQYF. In DNA, the CDR3 is TGTGCCAGCAGTCGGGCGAGGGGCCTCTCCTACGAGCAGTACTTC.

V usage is TRBV12-5 and J usage is TRBJ1-2; 9 nucleotides line up with TRBD1. The V gene's germline CDR1 is LGHNT and CDR2 FRNRAP. The CDR3 consists of 17 residues. Unmatched junction bases numbered 10, after V lost 4 bases and J lost 1 base. CDR3 residues: CASGWIGQGKVNYGYTF. In DNA form, the CDR3 reads TGTGCTAGTGGTTGGATAGGACAGGGGAAGGTTAACTATGGCTACACCTTC.

The V gene is TRBV5-6, the J gene TRBJ2-3; TRBD2 aligns across 7 bases. The CDR3 runs 13 residues. From germline, CDR1 is SGHDT and CDR2 YYEEEE. V was clipped by 4 bases and J by 9 bases; unmatched bases: 8. CDR3 coding DNA: TGTGCCAGCAGCGGGGGGGTTTGGGGGACGCAGTATTTT. It specifies CASSGGVWGTQYF.

In this sample, this clonotype turned up a few times. The chain employs TRBV4-2 and TRBJ1-1; D not resolved. The V and J ends lost 0 bases and 7 bases respectively, with 9 bases between them. This CDR3 region has 13 residues. Germline CDR1 is LGHNA and CDR2 is YNFKEQ. The CDR3 DNA reads as TGTGCCAGCAGCCAAGAGGTATCTAATGAAGCTTTCTTT. Protein: CASSQEVSNEAFF.

V and J are TRBV19 and TRBJ2-2; a possible D gene is TRBD2 (6 bases). V lost 7 bases, J lost 4 bases, and 16 bases lay in between. Germline loops: CDR1 LNHDA, CDR2 SQIVND (reference sequence). The CDR3 sequence is 15 residues long. Written as DNA, the CDR3 is TGTGCCAGTACGGAGGAGGGGTGGGGCACCGGGGAGCTGTTTTTT. Its translation is CASTEEGWGTGELFF. The full variable domain, its missing parts supplied by reference TRBV19 and TRBJ2-2, is DGGITQSPKYLFRKEGQNVTLSCEQNLNHDAMYWYRQDPGQGLRLIYYSQIVNDFQKGDIAEGYSVSREKKESFPLTVTSAQKNPTAFYLCASTEEGWGTGELFFGEGSRLTVL.